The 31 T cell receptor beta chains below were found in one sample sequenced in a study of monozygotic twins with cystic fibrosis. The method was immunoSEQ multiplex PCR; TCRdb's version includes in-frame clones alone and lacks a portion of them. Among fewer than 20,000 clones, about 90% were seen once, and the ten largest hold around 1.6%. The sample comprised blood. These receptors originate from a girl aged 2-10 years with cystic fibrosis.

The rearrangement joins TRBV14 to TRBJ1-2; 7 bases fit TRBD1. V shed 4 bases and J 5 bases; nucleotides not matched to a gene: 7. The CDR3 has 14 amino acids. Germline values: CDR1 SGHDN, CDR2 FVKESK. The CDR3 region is CASSPWDRAYGYTF. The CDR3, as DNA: TGTGCCAGCAGCCCTTGGGACAGAGCATATGGCTACACCTTC.

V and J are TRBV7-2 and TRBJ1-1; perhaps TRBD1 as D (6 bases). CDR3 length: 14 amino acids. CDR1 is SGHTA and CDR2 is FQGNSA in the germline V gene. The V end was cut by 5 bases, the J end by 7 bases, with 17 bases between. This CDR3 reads CASSPSQGFGEAFF. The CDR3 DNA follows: TGTGCCAGCAGCCCCTCCCAGGGGTTCGGTGAAGCTTTCTTT. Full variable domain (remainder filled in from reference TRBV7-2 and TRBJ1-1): GAGVSQSPSNKVTEKGKDVELRCDPISGHTALYWYRQSLGQGLEFLIYFQGNSAPDKSGLPSDRFSAERTGGSVSTLTIQRTQQEDSAVYLCASSPSQGFGEAFFGQGTRLTVV.

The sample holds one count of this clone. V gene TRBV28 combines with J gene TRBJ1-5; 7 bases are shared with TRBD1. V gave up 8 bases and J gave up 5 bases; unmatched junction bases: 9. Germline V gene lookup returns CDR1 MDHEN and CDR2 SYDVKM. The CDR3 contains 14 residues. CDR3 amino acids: CASGSTGTYQPQHF. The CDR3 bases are TGTGCCAGCGGGTCGACAGGGACTTATCAGCCCCAGCATTTT. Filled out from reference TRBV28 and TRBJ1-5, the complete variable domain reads DVKVTQSSRYLVKRTGEKVFLECVQDMDHENMFWYRQDPGLGLRLIYFSYDVKMKEKGDIPEGYSVSREKKERFSLILESASTNQTSMYLCASGSTGTYQPQHFGDGTRLSIL.

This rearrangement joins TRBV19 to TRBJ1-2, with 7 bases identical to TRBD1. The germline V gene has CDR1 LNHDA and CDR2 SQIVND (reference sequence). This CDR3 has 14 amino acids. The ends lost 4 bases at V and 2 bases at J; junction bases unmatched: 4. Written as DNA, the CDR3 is TGTGCCAGTAGTAGTCAGGGGGGCAACTATGGCTACACCTTC. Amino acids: CASSSQGGNYGYTF.

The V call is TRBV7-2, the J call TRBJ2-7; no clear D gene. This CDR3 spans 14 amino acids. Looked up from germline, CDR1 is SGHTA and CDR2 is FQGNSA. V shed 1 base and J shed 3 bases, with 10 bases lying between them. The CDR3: CASSLVERDYEQYF. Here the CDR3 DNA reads TGTGCCAGCAGCTTAGTTGAAAGGGACTACGAGCAGTACTTC.

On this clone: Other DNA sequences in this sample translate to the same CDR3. CDR3 DNA: TGTGCCAGCAGGGAGGGTGATCAGCCCCAGCATTTT. It codes for CASREGDQPQHF. The chain links TRBV28 to TRBJ1-5, with D hard to call. This CDR3 is built from 12 residues. Trimming took 6 bases from V and 5 from J, leaving 8 bases between them. The germline CDR1 and CDR2 sequences are MDHEN and SYDVKM.

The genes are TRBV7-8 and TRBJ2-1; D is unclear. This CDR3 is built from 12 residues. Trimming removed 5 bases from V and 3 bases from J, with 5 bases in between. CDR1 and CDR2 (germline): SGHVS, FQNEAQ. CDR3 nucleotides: TGTGCCAGCAGCCCCGACTACAATGAGCAGTTCTTC. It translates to CASSPDYNEQFF.

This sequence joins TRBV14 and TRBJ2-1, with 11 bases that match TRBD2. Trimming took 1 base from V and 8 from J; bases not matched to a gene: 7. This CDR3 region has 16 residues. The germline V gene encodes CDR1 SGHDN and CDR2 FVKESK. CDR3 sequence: CASSQVLSGRAHEQFF. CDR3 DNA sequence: TGTGCCAGCAGCCAAGTACTTAGCGGGAGGGCCCATGAGCAGTTCTTC.

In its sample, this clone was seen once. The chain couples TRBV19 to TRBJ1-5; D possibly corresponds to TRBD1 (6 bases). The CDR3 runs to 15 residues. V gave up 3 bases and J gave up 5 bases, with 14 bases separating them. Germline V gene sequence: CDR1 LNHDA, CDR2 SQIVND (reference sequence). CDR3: CASSMARGRDQPQHF. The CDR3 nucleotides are TGTGCCAGTAGTATGGCAAGGGGGAGAGATCAGCCCCAGCATTTT.

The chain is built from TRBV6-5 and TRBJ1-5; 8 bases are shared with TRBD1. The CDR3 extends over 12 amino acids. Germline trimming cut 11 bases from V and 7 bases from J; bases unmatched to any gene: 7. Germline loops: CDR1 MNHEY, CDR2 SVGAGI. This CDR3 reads CALTGVGQPQHF. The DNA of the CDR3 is TGTGCCCTGACAGGGGTAGGGCAGCCCCAGCATTTT.

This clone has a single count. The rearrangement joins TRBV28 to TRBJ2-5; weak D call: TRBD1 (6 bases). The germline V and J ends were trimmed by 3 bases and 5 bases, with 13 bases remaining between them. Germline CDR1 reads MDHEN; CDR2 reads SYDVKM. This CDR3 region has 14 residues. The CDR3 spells CASSFGQGWETQYF. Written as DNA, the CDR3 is TGTGCCAGCAGTTTCGGGCAGGGGTGGGAGACCCAGTACTTC.

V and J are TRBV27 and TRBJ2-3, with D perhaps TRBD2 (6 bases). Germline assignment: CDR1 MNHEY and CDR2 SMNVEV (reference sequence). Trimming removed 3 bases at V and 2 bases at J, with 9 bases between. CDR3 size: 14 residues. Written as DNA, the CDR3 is TGTGCCAGCAGTTTCGGGACTTTCACAGATACGCAGTATTTT. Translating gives CASSFGTFTDTQYF.

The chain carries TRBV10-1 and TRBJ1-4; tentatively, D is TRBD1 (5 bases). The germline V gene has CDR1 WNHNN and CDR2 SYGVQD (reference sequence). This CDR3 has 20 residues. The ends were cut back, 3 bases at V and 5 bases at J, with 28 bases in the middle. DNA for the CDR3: TGCGCCAGCAGTGAAGGGAACCGGGGGACCACTCACCACTCGAATGAAAAACTGTTTTTT. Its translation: CASSEGNRGTTHHSNEKLFF.

The CDR3 DNA reads as TGCAGCGTTGAAACAGGGGGAAACAATCAGCCCCAGCATTTT. As protein: CSVETGGNNQPQHF. This sequence joins TRBV29-1 and TRBJ1-5, with 8 bases identical to TRBD1. CDR1 SQVTM and CDR2 ANQGSEA come from the germline V gene. CDR3 length: 14 amino acids. The J segment lost 3 bases and the V segment lost 2 bases, leaving 3 bases of the junction unmatched.

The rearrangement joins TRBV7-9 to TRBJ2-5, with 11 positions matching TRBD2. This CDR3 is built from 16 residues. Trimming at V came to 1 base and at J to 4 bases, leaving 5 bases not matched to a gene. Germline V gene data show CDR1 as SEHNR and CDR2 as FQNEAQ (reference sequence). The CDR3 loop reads CASSLDSGRAGETQYF. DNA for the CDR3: TGTGCCAGCAGCTTAGATAGCGGGAGGGCCGGAGAGACCCAGTACTTC.

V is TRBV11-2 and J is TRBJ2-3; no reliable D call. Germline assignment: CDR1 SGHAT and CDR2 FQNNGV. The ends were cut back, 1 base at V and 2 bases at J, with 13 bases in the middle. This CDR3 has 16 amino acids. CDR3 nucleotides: TGTGCCAGCAGCTTAGTTACCTGGGGAAACACAGATACGCAGTATTTT. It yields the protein CASSLVTWGNTDTQYF.

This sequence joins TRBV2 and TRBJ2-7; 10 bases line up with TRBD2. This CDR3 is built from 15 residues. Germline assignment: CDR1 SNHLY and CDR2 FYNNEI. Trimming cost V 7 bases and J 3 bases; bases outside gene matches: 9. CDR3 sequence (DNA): TGTGCCAGCATGGACGGATCTAGCGGGAGCTACGAGCAGTACTTC. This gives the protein CASMDGSSGSYEQYF. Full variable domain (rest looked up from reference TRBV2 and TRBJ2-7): EPEVTQTPSHQVTQMGQEVILRCVPISNHLYFYWYRQILGQKVEFLVSFYNNEISEKSEIFDDQFSVERPDGSNFTLKIRSTKLEDSAMYFCASMDGSSGSYEQYFGPGTRLTVT.

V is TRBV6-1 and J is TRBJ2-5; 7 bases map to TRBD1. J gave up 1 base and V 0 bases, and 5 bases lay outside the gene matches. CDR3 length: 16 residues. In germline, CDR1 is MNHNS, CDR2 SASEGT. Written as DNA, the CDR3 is TGTGCCAGCAGTGAAGCAAGGGGGCCGCGCCAAGAGACCCAGTACTTC. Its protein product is CASSEARGPRQETQYF.

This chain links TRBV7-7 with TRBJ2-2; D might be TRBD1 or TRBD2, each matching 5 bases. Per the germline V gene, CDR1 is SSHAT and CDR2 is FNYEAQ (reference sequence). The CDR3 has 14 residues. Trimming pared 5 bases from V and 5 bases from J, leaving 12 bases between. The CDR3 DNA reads TGTGCCAGCAGCCGGGACCGAGTGACCGGGGAGCTGTTTTTT. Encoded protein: CASSRDRVTGELFF.

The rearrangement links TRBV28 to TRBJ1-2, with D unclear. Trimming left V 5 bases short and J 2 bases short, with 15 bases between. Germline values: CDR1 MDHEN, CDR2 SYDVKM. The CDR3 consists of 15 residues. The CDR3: CASSPRTGPNYGYTF. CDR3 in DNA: TGTGCCAGCAGTCCTCGGACTGGTCCCAACTATGGCTACACCTTC.

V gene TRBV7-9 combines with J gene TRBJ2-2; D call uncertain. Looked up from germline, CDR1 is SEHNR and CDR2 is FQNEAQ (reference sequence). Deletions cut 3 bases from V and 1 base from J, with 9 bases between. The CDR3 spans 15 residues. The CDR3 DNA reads TGTGCCAGCAGCTTGGGTCTTCAGAACACCGGGGAGCTGTTTTTT. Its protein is CASSLGLQNTGELFF.

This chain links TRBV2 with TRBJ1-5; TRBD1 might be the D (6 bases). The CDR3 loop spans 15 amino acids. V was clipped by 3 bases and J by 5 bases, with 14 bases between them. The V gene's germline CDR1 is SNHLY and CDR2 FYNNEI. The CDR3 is CASSEVRGADQPQHF. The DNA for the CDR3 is TGTGCCAGCAGTGAGGTCAGGGGAGCGGATCAGCCCCAGCATTTT.

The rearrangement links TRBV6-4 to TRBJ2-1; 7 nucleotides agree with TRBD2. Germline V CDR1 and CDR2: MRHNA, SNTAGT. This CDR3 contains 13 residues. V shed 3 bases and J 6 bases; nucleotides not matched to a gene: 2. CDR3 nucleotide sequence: TGTGCCAGCAGTGAATCGGGGGGCAATGAGCAGTTCTTC. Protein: CASSESGGNEQFF.

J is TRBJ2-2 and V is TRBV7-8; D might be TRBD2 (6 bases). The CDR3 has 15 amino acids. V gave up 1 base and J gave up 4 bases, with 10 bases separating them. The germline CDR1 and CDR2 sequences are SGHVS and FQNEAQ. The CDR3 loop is CASSLGRGATGELFF. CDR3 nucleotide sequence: TGTGCCAGCAGCTTAGGGAGGGGTGCCACCGGGGAGCTGTTTTTT. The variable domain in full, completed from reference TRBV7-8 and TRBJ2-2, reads GAGVSQSPRYKVAKRGQDVALRCDPISGHVSLFWYQQALGQGPEFLTYFQNEAQLDKSGLPSDRFFAERPEGSVSTLKIQRTQQEDSAVYLCASSLGRGATGELFFGEGSRLTVL.

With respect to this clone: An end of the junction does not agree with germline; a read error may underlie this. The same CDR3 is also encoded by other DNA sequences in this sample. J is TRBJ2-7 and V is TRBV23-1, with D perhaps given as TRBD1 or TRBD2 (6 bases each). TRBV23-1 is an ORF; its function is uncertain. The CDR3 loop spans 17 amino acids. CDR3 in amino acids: CASRPAQGCGKTYEQYF. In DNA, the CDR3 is TGCGCCAGCAGGCCGGCACAGGGCTGCGGGAAGACCTACGAGCAGTACTTT.

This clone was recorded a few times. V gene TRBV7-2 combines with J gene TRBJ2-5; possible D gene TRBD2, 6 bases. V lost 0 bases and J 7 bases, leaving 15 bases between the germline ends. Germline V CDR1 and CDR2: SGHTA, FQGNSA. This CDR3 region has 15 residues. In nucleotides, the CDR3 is TGTGCCAGCAGCTTAGCGCCGGGGGAGGTTTGGACCCAGTACTTC. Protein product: CASSLAPGEVWTQYF.

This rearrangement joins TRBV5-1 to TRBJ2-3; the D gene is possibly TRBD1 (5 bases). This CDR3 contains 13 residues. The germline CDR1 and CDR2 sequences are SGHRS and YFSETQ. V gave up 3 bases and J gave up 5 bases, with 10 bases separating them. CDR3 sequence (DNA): TGCGCCAGCAGCTGGGGCCAGATAGATACGCAGTATTTT. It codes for CASSWGQIDTQYF.

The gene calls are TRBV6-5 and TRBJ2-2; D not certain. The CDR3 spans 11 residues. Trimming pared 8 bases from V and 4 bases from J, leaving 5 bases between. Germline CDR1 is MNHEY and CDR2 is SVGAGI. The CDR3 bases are TGTGCCAGCGGCTCCACCGGGGAGCTGTTTTTT. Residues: CASGSTGELFF.

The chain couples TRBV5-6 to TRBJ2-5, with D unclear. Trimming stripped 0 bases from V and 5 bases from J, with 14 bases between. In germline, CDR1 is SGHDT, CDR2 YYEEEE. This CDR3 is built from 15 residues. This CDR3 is CASSLAKRPEETQYF. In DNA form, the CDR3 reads TGTGCCAGCAGCTTGGCCAAGAGACCCGAGGAGACCCAGTACTTC.

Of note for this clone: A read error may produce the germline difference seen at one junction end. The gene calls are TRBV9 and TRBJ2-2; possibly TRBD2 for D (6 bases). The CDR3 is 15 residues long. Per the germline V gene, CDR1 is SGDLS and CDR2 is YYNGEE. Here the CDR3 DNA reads TGTGCCAGCAGCGTAGAAGGGACTTCTACCGGAGAGCTGTTTTTT. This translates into CASSVEGTSTGELFF.

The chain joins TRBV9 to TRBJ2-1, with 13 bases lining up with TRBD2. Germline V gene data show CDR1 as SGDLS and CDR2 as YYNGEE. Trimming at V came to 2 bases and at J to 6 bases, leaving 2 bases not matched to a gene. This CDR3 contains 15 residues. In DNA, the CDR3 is TGTGCCAGCAGCGTCGGACTAGCGGGAGTCAATGAGCAGTTCTTC. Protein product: CASSVGLAGVNEQFF.